This TCR beta chain stems from a study of blood T cell repertoires in COVID-19. For the study at large: T cells, B-cell-depleted T cells, or PBMCs provided the cDNA or gDNA that served as material.

V was shortened by 1 base and J by 7 bases, with 6 bases between the two germline ends. CDR3 length: 12 amino acids. Per germline, CDR1 SNHLY and CDR2 FYNNEI. As originally analysed: Cell counts per sample came from amplifying reference gene primers. Only in-frame clones appear in the TCRdb table, and some are missing; sequencing was by immunoSEQ multiplex PCR. V and J calls and clone size follow that table, whereas D and trimming were derived from the DNA. The sample yields 100,000 or so clones, approximately 86% seen once. The sample taken for sequencing was PBMCs or T cells enriched from blood (not recorded which). The receptor comes from a woman aged 45-65 years who had recovered from COVID-19. The chain couples TRBV2 to TRBJ2-3, with a tentative D call TRBD2 (5 bases). The CDR3 is CASSEGTHTQYF. The CDR3 DNA reads TGTGCCAGCAGTGAAGGGACTCATACGCAGTATTTT.